This TCR beta chain appears in the sequencing data of a study of T cell responses to AZD1222 COVID-19 vaccine. Losses at the gene ends were 5 bases for V and 2 bases for J; bases not matched to a gene: 11. Germline loops: CDR1 MNHNY, CDR2 SVGAGI (reference sequence). The CDR3 spans 17 residues. A word on this clone: Its antigen is not known.

Only in-frame clones appear in the TCRdb table, and some are missing; sequencing was by immunoSEQ multiplex PCR. The sample holds 100,000 or so clones, just under 95% seen once. Overall study results and limits: Epitopes outside B.1.351 and B.1.1.7 mutated regions reportedly drew nearly half of spike TCRs. Donors were chiefly white British, with a greater number of females, and clonal diversity was perhaps underestimated.

The sequence derives from an adult in good health. The chain combines TRBV6-6 with TRBJ1-1; 10 nucleotides agree with TRBD1. This specimen consisted of peripheral blood, obtained on day 0 of AZD1222 vaccination. Here the CDR3 reads CASSGSGTGAGNTEAFF. CDR3 sequence (DNA): TGTGCCAGCAGTGGATCCGGGACAGGGGCGGGTAACACTGAAGCTTTCTTT.